What follows is one T cell receptor beta chain and its context. The antigen remains undetermined. This specimen belongs to a study of long-term antiretroviral therapy in people with HIV. General study findings and limits: Controls exceeded HIV repertoires in CDR3 length range.

Every donor contributed at least one pre-ART and at least two post-ART PBMC samples. The assay, immunoSEQ v3.0, was run at survey level. The repertoire was sequenced with immunoSEQ multiplex PCR; TCRdb's copy has only in-frame clones and lacks some. The sample lists 15,000 to 20,000 clones; roughly four fifths were seen once. Losses at the gene ends were 5 bases for V and 3 bases for J; bases not matched to a gene: 7. There are 15 residues in the CDR3. Germline V gene sequence: CDR1 MDHEN, CDR2 SYDVKM. This clonotype originated in a man between 18 and 35 years old with HIV. The sequences come from unsorted PBMCs, collected 0.3 years after starting antiretroviral therapy. V is TRBV28 and J is TRBJ2-7; TRBD1 aligns across 10 bases. CDR3: CASSASTGGNYEQYF. CDR3 coding DNA: TGTGCCAGCAGTGCCTCGACAGGGGGCAACTACGAGCAGTACTTC.